The T cell receptor beta chain under discussion was sequenced for a study of OX40 agonist ivuxolimab in advanced cancers. This clone was counted a single time. Libraries were prepared by immunoSEQ multiplex PCR; TCRdb keeps only in-frame clonotypes and omits some of them. The table has roughly 70,000 clones, 85% seen once. Baseline, cycle 4 day 1, and cycle 7 day 1 were the blood sampling points. This CDR3 is built from 15 residues. V trimming: 7 bases; J trimming: 4 bases; junction bases outside the gene matches: 7. CDR1 is MDHEN and CDR2 is SYDVKM in the germline V gene. The chain recombines TRBV28 with TRBJ1-3; TRBD1 matches 10 bases. The source material was CD4+ or CD8+ T cells sorted from blood, sampled in a trial of the OX40 agonist ivuxolimab. The clonotype was recovered from an adult with an advanced solid tumor such as melanoma, head and neck, liver or kidney cancer. The CDR3 bases are TGTGCCAGCACCCCCGGGGACAGGGGAGGAAACACCATATATTTT. Its translation is CASTPGDRGGNTIYF. The full variable domain, rest sourced from reference TRBV28 and TRBJ1-3, is DVKVTQSSRYLVKRTGEKVFLECVQDMDHENMFWYRQDPGLGLRLIYFSYDVKMKEKGDIPEGYSVSREKKERFSLILESASTNQTSMYLCASTPGDRGGNTIYFGEGSWLTVV.